This entry lists 22 T cell receptor beta chains sequenced from one sample in a study of CD8+ T cells in alopecia areata. Sequencing relied on a cDNA template that was reverse transcribed from extracted RNA. The assay was immunoSEQ multiplex PCR, and TCRdb's table has in-frame clones only and misses some. Found here are 90,000 to 130,000 clones, roughly 64% of them singletons; the top ten hold about 20%. The specimen was CD8+ T cells sorted from blood. The receptors shown here come from a human donor in good health.

J is TRBJ2-5 and V is TRBV29-1; 8 bases line up with TRBD1. V shed 3 bases and J 5 bases; nucleotides not matched to a gene: 5. Germline assignment: CDR1 SQVTM and CDR2 ANQGSEA. The CDR3 sequence is 13 residues long. CDR3 DNA: TGCAGCGTTGACAGGGGGCTCGGGGAGACCCAGTACTTC. Translation gives CSVDRGLGETQYF.

The gene calls are TRBV6-1 and TRBJ1-5; TRBD1 is a possible D gene (5 bases). Trimming pared 2 bases from V and 2 bases from J, leaving 7 bases between. The CDR3 runs 14 residues. Germline CDR1 MNHNS, CDR2 SASEGT. This chain's CDR3 is CASSEIQGNQPQHF. The DNA for the CDR3 is TGTGCCAGCAGTGAAATACAGGGCAATCAGCCCCAGCATTTT.

The table lists this clone with a few counts. The chain employs TRBV13 and TRBJ1-2, with TRBD1 matching over 12 bases. Trimming took 3 bases from V and 3 from J; bases not matched to a gene: 2. Germline CDR1 and CDR2: PRHDT and FYEKMQ (reference sequence). This CDR3 has 15 residues. CDR3 DNA: TGTGCCAGCAGCTTGGGACAGGGGGCTGACTATGGCTACACCTTC. Translated, it gives CASSLGQGADYGYTF.

The chain recombines TRBV7-8 with TRBJ2-7; no clear D. With 1 base removed from V and 2 bases from J, the gap between germline ends came to 6 bases. The CDR3 loop spans 13 amino acids. Germline values: CDR1 SGHVS, CDR2 FQNEAQ. This CDR3 is CASSLGTTYEQYF. CDR3 coding DNA: TGTGCCAGCAGCTTAGGGACGACCTACGAGCAGTACTTC.

This clone was detected a few times. This chain links TRBV2 with TRBJ1-4; 7 bases align to TRBD1. V was clipped by 2 bases and J by 5 bases; unmatched bases: 5. The CDR3 loop spans 15 amino acids. Germline V gene lookup returns CDR1 SNHLY and CDR2 FYNNEI. The CDR3, as DNA: TGTGCCAGCAGTGAACCGGGACAGCGAAATGAAAAACTGTTTTTT. This translates into CASSEPGQRNEKLFF.

This chain uses TRBV7-9 with TRBJ2-7, with 12 bases lining up with TRBD1. V shed 5 bases, J shed 2 bases, and the junction held 7 bases outside the gene matches. There are 16 residues in the CDR3. Germline-derived CDR1 and CDR2 are SEHNR and FQNEAQ (reference sequence). DNA of the CDR3: TGTGCCAGCAGCACCGACCGGGACAGGGGGCCCTACGAGCAGTACTTC. Its translation is CASSTDRDRGPYEQYF.

This chain uses TRBV7-2 with TRBJ2-5, with D perhaps matching TRBD1 (6 bases). The CDR3 covers 15 residues. The V gene lost 4 bases and the J gene lost 6 bases, with 18 bases spanning the gap. Germline CDR1 is SGHTA and CDR2 is FQGNSA. The CDR3 loop is CASSYPGTPAKTQYF. The CDR3 coding sequence is TGTGCCAGCAGCTACCCCGGGACACCAGCGAAGACCCAGTACTTC.

The CDR3 sequence: CASSLKLGHENTGELFF. Here the CDR3 DNA reads TGTGCCAGCAGTTTAAAGCTTGGACACGAGAACACCGGGGAGCTGTTTTTT. V and J are TRBV27 and TRBJ2-2; possibly TRBD1 for D (5 bases). There are 17 residues in the CDR3. Trimming left V 2 bases short and J 1 base short, with 14 bases between. CDR1 is MNHEY and CDR2 is SMNVEV in the germline V gene (reference sequence).

The chain recombines TRBV7-9 with TRBJ1-2, with D tentatively TRBD1 (6 bases). Trimming took 5 bases from V and 4 from J, leaving 17 bases between them. The length of the CDR3 is 15 residues. Germline V lookup: CDR1 SEHNR, CDR2 FQNEAQ (reference sequence). CDR3 nucleotide sequence: TGTGCCAGCAGCGCGAACAGGGACCCACCCTATGGCTACACCTTC. It translates to CASSANRDPPYGYTF.

This chain joins TRBV4-2 and TRBJ2-5; either TRBD1 or TRBD2 may supply D (5 bases each). Trimming took 2 bases from V and 1 from J, leaving 11 bases between them. CDR1 and CDR2 from the germline V gene are LGHNA and YNFKEQ. This CDR3 is built from 15 residues. CDR3 coding DNA: TGTGCCAGCAGCCAAAATCCGGGGCCCCAAGAGACCCAGTACTTC. It yields the protein CASSQNPGPQETQYF.

This clone appeared a few times. The rearrangement uses TRBV29-1 and TRBJ2-7; a weak D match, TRBD1 (5 bases). The CDR3 length is 14 residues. Looked up from germline, CDR1 is SQVTM and CDR2 is ANQGSEA. Deletions cut 2 bases from V and 2 bases from J, with 13 bases between. The CDR3 DNA reads TGCAGCGTTGAATCAACAGGTAACCCCTACGAGCAGTACTTC. Translated, it gives CSVESTGNPYEQYF.

The chain links TRBV30 to TRBJ2-3; possibly TRBD2 for D (5 bases). This CDR3 has 15 amino acids. V shed 5 bases and J shed 0 bases, with 15 bases lying between them. Germline V gives CDR1 GTSNPN, CDR2 SVGIG (reference sequence). The CDR3 region is CAWELTEASTDTQYF. CDR3 DNA sequence: TGTGCCTGGGAGCTGACGGAGGCTAGCACAGATACGCAGTATTTT.

This rearrangement joins TRBV13 to TRBJ2-5; TRBD2 agrees at 13 bases. The V segment lost 3 bases and the J segment 5 bases; nucleotides outside the gene matches: 3. The CDR3 sequence is 15 residues long. CDR1 and CDR2 from the germline V gene are PRHDT and FYEKMQ (reference sequence). The CDR3 loop reads CASSFGLAGVETQYF. CDR3 in DNA: TGTGCCAGCAGCTTTGGACTAGCGGGGGTGGAGACCCAGTACTTC.

The V call is TRBV5-4, the J call TRBJ2-5; D possibly uses TRBD1 or TRBD2 (6 bases each). The V gene's germline CDR1 is SGHNT and CDR2 YYREEE (reference sequence). This CDR3 is 14 amino acids long. V lost 5 bases and J lost 4, with 15 bases in between. The CDR3 sequence is CASRPAGGGETQYF. The CDR3 DNA reads TGTGCCAGCAGGCCCGCCGGGGGCGGAGAGACCCAGTACTTC.

The V gene is TRBV7-9, the J gene TRBJ2-5; no clear D gene. The CDR3 extends over 13 amino acids. Germline V gene sequence: CDR1 SEHNR, CDR2 FQNEAQ (reference sequence). V was clipped by 1 base and J by 5 bases, with 8 bases between them. CDR3 coding DNA: TGTGCCAGCAGCTTAGGGTACGAGGAGACCCAGTACTTC. Protein sequence: CASSLGYEETQYF. The full variable domain, its missing parts supplied by reference TRBV7-9 and TRBJ2-5, is DTGVSQNPRHKITKRGQNVTFRCDPISEHNRLYWYRQTLGQGPEFLTYFQNEAQLEKSRLLSDRFSAERPKGSFSTLEIQRTEQGDSAMYLCASSLGYEETQYFGPGTRLLVL.

The chain has TRBV4-1 and TRBJ1-4, with a tentative D call TRBD1 (6 bases). Germline loops: CDR1 MGHRA, CDR2 YSYEKL. The CDR3 consists of 14 residues. The V and J ends lost 4 bases and 7 bases respectively, with 13 bases between them. CDR3 sequence: CASSRGQYFEKLFF. CDR3 DNA: TGCGCCAGCAGCCGCGGACAGTATTTTGAAAAACTGTTTTTT.

This sequence joins TRBV6-1 and TRBJ1-2, with D tentatively TRBD1 (6 bases). V shed 2 bases and J shed 4 bases, with 11 bases lying between them. CDR1 MNHNS and CDR2 SASEGT come from the germline V gene. The CDR3 totals 14 residues. The CDR3 region is CASSESDSLYGYTF. The CDR3, as DNA: TGTGCCAGCAGTGAATCGGACAGCCTCTATGGCTACACCTTC.

The chain joins TRBV7-9 to TRBJ2-2, with a weak D call TRBD2 (5 bases). Germline V gives CDR1 SEHNR, CDR2 FQNEAQ (reference sequence). This CDR3 contains 14 residues. V lost 11 bases and J 5 bases, leaving 18 bases between the germline ends. The CDR3 protein is CAASRPLGTGELFF. The CDR3 DNA is TGTGCCGCTAGCCGGCCATTGGGAACCGGGGAGCTGTTTTTT.

The rearrangement joins TRBV9 to TRBJ2-2; D remains unclear. From germline, CDR1 is SGDLS and CDR2 YYNGEE. The CDR3 has 11 residues. Between the trimmed V and J ends, which lost 3 bases and 4 bases, there was a span of 1 base. The CDR3 bases are TGTGCCAGCAGCGCCACCGGGGAGCTGTTTTTT. The encoded protein is CASSATGELFF.

The CDR3 DNA sequence: TGTGCCAGCAGCTTATGGAGGGCGGGGGGCATCACCTACGAGCAGTACTTC. Translation gives CASSLWRAGGITYEQYF. The gene calls are TRBV7-8 and TRBJ2-7, with TRBD2 matching over 8 bases. V shed 2 bases and J 2 bases; nucleotides not matched to a gene: 11. This CDR3 has 17 amino acids. Germline V CDR1 and CDR2: SGHVS, FQNEAQ.

This clone has just a few counts. Other DNA sequences in this specimen translate into the identical CDR3. This chain joins TRBV5-6 and TRBJ2-7; D may be TRBD1 (5 bases). The germline V gene encodes CDR1 SGHDT and CDR2 YYEEEE. This CDR3 region has 14 residues. V was clipped by 0 bases and J by 2 bases, with 9 bases between them. CDR3 in DNA: TGTGCCAGCAGCTTGGGGGGCAGCACCTACGAGCAGTACTTC. Protein product: CASSLGGSTYEQYF. Filled out from reference TRBV5-6 and TRBJ2-7, the complete variable domain reads DAGVTQSPTHLIKTRGQQVTLRCSPKSGHDTVSWYQQALGQGPQFIFQYYEEEERQRGNFPDRFSGHQFPNYSSELNVNALLLGDSALYLCASSLGGSTYEQYFGPGTRLTVT.

The J gene is TRBJ2-5, the V gene TRBV7-9; 7 bases fit TRBD1. The length of the CDR3 is 19 residues. V trimming: 1 base; J trimming: 4 bases; junction bases outside the gene matches: 18. Germline V lookup: CDR1 SEHNR, CDR2 FQNEAQ (reference sequence). In DNA form, the CDR3 reads TGTGCCAGCAGCTTAGTTGCATCGCTTAGACAGGGCGCAAGAGAGACCCAGTACTTC. Protein: CASSLVASLRQGARETQYF.